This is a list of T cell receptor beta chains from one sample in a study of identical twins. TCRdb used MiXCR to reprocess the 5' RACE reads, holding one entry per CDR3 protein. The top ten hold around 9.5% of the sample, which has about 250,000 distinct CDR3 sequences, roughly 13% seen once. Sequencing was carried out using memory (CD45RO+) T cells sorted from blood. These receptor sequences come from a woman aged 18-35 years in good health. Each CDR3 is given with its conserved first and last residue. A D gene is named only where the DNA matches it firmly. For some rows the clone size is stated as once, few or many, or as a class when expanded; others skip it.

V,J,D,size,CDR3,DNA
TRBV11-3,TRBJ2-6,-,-,CASSLVGASGANVLTF,TGTGCCAGCAGCTTAGTTGGGGCCTCTGGGGCCAACGTCCTGACTTTC
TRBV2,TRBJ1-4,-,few,CASSEALQDEKLFF,TGTGCCAGCAGTGAAGCGCTGCAGGATGAAAAACTGTTTTTT
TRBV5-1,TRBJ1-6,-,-,CASSSPQGSSYNSPLHF,TGCGCCAGCAGCTCACCTCAGGGGAGCTCCTATAATTCACCCCTCCACTTT
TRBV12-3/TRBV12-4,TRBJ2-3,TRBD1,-,CASSPQTGVTQYF,TGTGCCAGCAGTCCCCAGACAGGGGTTACGCAGTATTTT
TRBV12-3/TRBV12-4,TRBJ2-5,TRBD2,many,CASSWTSDQETQYF,TGTGCCAGCAGCTGGACTAGCGACCAAGAGACCCAGTACTTC
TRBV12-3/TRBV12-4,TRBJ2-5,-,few,CASSFWVTETQYF,TGTGCCAGCAGTTTTTGGGTGACGGAGACCCAGTACTTC
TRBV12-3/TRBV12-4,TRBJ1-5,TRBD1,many,CASSLLLRQGAEQPQHF,TGTGCCAGCAGTTTACTCCTTAGACAGGGGGCGGAACAGCCCCAGCATTTT
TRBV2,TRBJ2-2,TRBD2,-,CASRPPREEGGELFF,TGTGCCAGCAGACCCCCGCGGGAGGAGGGAGGGGAGCTGTTTTTT
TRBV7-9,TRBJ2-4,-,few,CASSFGVGAKNIQYF,TGTGCCAGCAGCTTCGGAGTGGGAGCCAAAAACATTCAGTACTTC
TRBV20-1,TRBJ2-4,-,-,CSASTGTGAKNIQYF,TGCAGTGCTTCTACAGGGACGGGGGCCAAAAACATTCAGTACTTC
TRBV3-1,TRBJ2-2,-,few,CASARASGTGELFF,TGTGCCAGCGCCCGGGCGAGCGGCACCGGGGAGCTGTTTTTT
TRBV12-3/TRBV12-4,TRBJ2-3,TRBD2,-,CASSFRGGSASTDTQYF,TGTGCCAGCAGTTTTCGCGGGGGGTCCGCAAGCACAGATACGCAGTATTTT
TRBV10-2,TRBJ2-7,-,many,CASSDPAYYEQYF,TGCGCCAGCAGTGACCCGGCCTACTACGAGCAGTACTTC
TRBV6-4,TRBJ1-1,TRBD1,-,CASRRDRGGTEAFF,TGTGCCAGCAGGCGCGACAGGGGAGGGACTGAAGCTTTCTTT
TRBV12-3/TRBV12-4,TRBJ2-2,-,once,CASSGMNTGELFF,TGTGCCAGCAGTGGAATGAACACCGGGGAGCTGTTTTTT
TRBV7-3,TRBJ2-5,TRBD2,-,CASSPQPGLQETQYF,TGTGCCAGCAGCCCCCAACCGGGACTACAAGAGACCCAGTACTTC
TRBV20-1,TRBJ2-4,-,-,CSAQLAGRLNIQYF,TGCAGTGCCCAACTGGCAGGGCGTTTGAACATTCAGTACTTC
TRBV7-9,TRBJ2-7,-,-,CASSPFFGDTSYEQYF,TGTGCCAGCAGCCCCTTCTTTGGGGACACTTCCTACGAGCAGTACTTC
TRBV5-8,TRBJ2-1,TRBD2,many,CASSPRGGQSNEQFF,TGTGCCAGCAGCCCGCGGGGGGGTCAGTCCAATGAGCAGTTCTTC
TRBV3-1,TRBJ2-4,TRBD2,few,CASSQVAGGTGAKNIQYF,TGTGCCAGCAGCCAAGTTGCGGGGGGGACCGGCGCCAAAAACATTCAGTACTTC
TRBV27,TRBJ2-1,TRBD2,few,CASSFYGERGNEQFF,TGTGCCAGCAGTTTTTACGGAGAGCGGGGCAATGAGCAGTTCTTC
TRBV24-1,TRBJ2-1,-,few,CATSGGVGVSINEQFF,TGTGCCACCAGTGGGGGGGTCGGAGTGAGCATCAATGAGCAGTTCTTC
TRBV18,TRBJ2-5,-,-,CASSPRRGLVQETQYF,TGTGCCAGCTCACCTCGAAGGGGTTTGGTCCAAGAGACCCAGTACTTC
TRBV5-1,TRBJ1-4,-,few,CASSLAPGANEKLFF,TGCGCCAGCAGCTTGGCCCCCGGGGCTAATGAAAAACTGTTTTTT
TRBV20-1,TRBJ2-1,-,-,CSARRGGLNEQFF,TGCAGTGCTAGACGGGGCGGGCTTAATGAGCAGTTCTTC
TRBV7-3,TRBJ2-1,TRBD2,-,CASSLRAGGANEQFF,TGTGCCAGCAGCTTACGCGCCGGGGGGGCGAATGAGCAGTTCTTC
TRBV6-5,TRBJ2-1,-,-,CASRYMGEQFF,TGTGCCAGCAGGTACATGGGTGAGCAGTTCTTC
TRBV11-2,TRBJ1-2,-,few,CASSLAARGYTF,TGTGCCAGCAGCTTAGCTGCCAGGGGCTACACCTTC
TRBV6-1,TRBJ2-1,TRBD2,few,CATNPGLVANEQFF,TGTGCCACTAACCCGGGACTAGTGGCTAATGAGCAGTTCTTC
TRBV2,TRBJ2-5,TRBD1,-,CASSRWVDRDPRETQYF,TGTGCCAGCAGTCGGTGGGTCGACAGGGACCCCAGAGAGACCCAGTACTTC
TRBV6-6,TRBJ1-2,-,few,CASLNSYYGYTF,TGTGCCAGCTTAAATTCCTACTATGGCTACACCTTC
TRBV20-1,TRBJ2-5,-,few,CSAPTQLGAGTQYF,TGCAGTGCCCCAACCCAACTAGGGGCGGGGACCCAGTACTTC
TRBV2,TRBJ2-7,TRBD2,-,CASSEVRLAGVTYEQYF,TGTGCCAGCAGTGAGGTTCGGCTAGCGGGCGTTACCTACGAGCAGTACTTC
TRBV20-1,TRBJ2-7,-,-,CSARPDSLGDEQYF,TGCAGTGCTAGACCGGACAGTTTGGGAGACGAGCAGTACTTC
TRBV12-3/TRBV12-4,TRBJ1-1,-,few,CASSYGLGTEAFF,TGTGCCAGCAGTTACGGGTTGGGAACTGAAGCTTTCTTT
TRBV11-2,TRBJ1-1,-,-,CASSLSWGTEAFF,TGTGCCAGCAGCCTTAGTTGGGGCACTGAAGCTTTCTTT
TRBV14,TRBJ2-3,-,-,CASSQENRVDTQYF,TGTGCCAGCAGCCAAGAAAATCGCGTAGATACGCAGTATTTT
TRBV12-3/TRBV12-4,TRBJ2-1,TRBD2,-,CASSFRTSGRGEQFF,TGTGCCAGCAGTTTCAGGACTAGCGGGAGGGGTGAGCAGTTCTTC
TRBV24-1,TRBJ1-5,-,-,CATSDPSSDTQHF,TGTGCCACCAGTGATCCTAGCTCGGATACGCAGCATTTT
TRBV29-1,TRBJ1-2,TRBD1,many,CSAMGQAYGYTF,TGCAGCGCTATGGGACAGGCCTATGGCTACACCTTC
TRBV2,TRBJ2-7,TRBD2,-,CASRGPSGGSYEQYF,TGTGCCAGCAGAGGCCCTAGCGGGGGCTCCTACGAGCAGTACTTC
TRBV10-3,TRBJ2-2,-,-,CAIKGERTGELFF,TGTGCCATCAAGGGGGAGAGGACCGGGGAGCTGTTTTTT
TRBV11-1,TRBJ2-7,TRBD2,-,CASTKQRASGSPSSYEQYF,TGTGCCAGCACCAAACAGAGGGCTAGCGGGAGTCCAAGCTCCTACGAGCAGTACTTC
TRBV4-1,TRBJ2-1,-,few,CASSPDPSRYNEQFF,TGCGCCAGCAGCCCCGACCCCTCGAGGTACAATGAGCAGTTCTTC
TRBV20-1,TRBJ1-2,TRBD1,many,CSAPGQGNNYGYTF,TGCAGTGCCCCGGGACAGGGGAATAACTATGGCTACACCTTC
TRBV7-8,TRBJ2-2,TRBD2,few,CASSPRTSGSNTGELFF,TGTGCCAGCAGCCCCCGGACTAGCGGGAGCAACACCGGGGAGCTGTTTTTT
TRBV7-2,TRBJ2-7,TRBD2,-,CASSLAASGSSHEQYF,TGTGCCAGCAGCTTAGCAGCTAGCGGGAGCTCCCACGAGCAGTACTTC
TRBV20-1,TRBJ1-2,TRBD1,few,CSAHSGTGPYGYTF,TGCAGTGCTCACAGTGGGACAGGGCCCTATGGCTACACCTTC